The entry below describes one T cell receptor beta chain. What this receptor recognizes is not known. No base quality values were provided; no much bigger clone lies one nucleotide off. PBMCs were isolated by Ficoll-Paque density gradient centrifugation. The run used an Illumina NovaSeq 6000. TCRalpha and TCRbeta cDNA libraries were constructed by 5'RACE with constant-segment primers, with sample barcodes and unique molecular identifiers being introduced. RNA was extracted from every sample with Trizol reagent. Library amplification was performed in two PCR steps, and a second sample barcode and Illumina TruSeq adapters were introduced in the second step. Sequencing of libraries was performed on an Illumina NovaSeq with 2 x 150 bp paired-end reads. The study's processing was this. Demultiplexing of reads and collapsing into UMI-guided consensus sequences were performed with migec v1.2.7. Using mixcr v2.1.11, UMI consensuses were aligned to TRA and TRB V and J templates and then assembled into clonotypes. Expanded or contracted clonotypes were those called significant by both edgeR and NoisET, with noise models trained on biological replicates. edgeR calls used a false discovery rate-adjusted p below 0.01 and a log2 fold-change threshold of 1. PCA with hierarchical clustering of max-normalized trajectories of the 1000 most abundant clonotypes was used as exploratory dynamics analysis. Separately sequenced CD4+ and CD8+ repertoires were used to assign a CD4 or CD8 phenotype to each responding clone. The public reads were reanalyzed by TCRdb: fastp trimming at Q25, MiXCR alignment, in-frame beta chains only. Duplicate CDR3 protein sequences are folded into a single record with the most common DNA and genes. TCRdb, not the authors, supplied the V and J calls. This sample is represented by about 270,000 distinct CDR3 sequences; 15% of them were singletons. Over 2% of the sample goes to the ten largest clones.

V sheds 2 bases and J sheds 3 bases, leaving 12 bases between their ends. The CDR3 contains 15 residues, cysteine and phenylalanine counted. Of all the DNA, just the CDR3 is kept, 45 bases in frame from base 1. The CDR1 and CDR2 encoded by the germline V gene are SGHTA and FQGTGA. The data are from a study of T-cell memory formation after mild COVID-19 (dated by TCRdb to the early 2020s). Looking at the study overall: Most TCR sequence clusters were specific to one of the two donors. The cohort was made up of two young adult volunteers, one female and one male, who were previously healthy. Longitudinal TCRalpha and TCRbeta repertoire sequencing tracked T-cell clones expanding and contracting after mild COVID-19 in a couple of donors.

Here is what the overall study found, with its caveats: The study included only a couple of mild cases, and larger cohorts that include severe cases with pre-infection samples were judged to be necessary. Whether the second-wave clones peaking on day 37 were SARS-CoV-2 specific was not confirmed. Clones that contracted from day 15 to 85 showed balanced CD4/CD8 phenotypes, whereas a second wave of clones that expanded from day 15 to 37 leaned towards CD4+. Contracting CD4+ clones were located mainly in the CM and EM memory subsets, whereas CD8+ clones were found to be enriched in EMRA. Some responding clones were detected in pre-infection memory, which suggested that pre-existing cross-reactive memory T cells had joined the SARS-CoV-2 response.

Sequences were obtained from PBMCs or a T cell subset sorted from them (not recorded which). This sequence originates from an adult woman who had mild COVID-19 (a few samples of this study predate the infection). The sample titles of this study are shuffled in the database, so cell type and time point are left out; the donor was told from shared clones. The chain uses TRBV7-3 and TRBJ2-3; the D gene is perhaps TRBD2, from 7 matching bases. The CDR3 region: CASSLAAGATDTQYF. The DNA sequence reads TGTGCCAGCAGCTTAGCTGCGGGGGCGACAGATACGCAGTATTTT.